Below, 6 T cell receptor beta chains from the same sample are listed, as sequenced in a study of Tregs in tolerant kidney transplant recipients. The data were produced by immunoSEQ multiplex PCR, yet TCRdb's version contains in-frame clones alone and is incomplete. This table has 85,000 to 100,000 clones, over 85% appearing once. Specimen: CD4+ T cells from blood, collected before the transplant. Every receptor here comes from a human donor who received a combined kidney and bone marrow transplant.

The chain combines TRBV19 with TRBJ2-7; 12 bases are a match to TRBD2. Germline V CDR1 and CDR2: LNHDA, SQIVND (reference sequence). V was pared by 3 bases and J by 4 bases, with 7 bases of the junction left unmatched. The CDR3 is 16 residues long. The CDR3 DNA reads as TGTGCCAGTAGTATGAGCGGACTAGCGGGATCATACGAGCAGTACTTC. This codes for CASSMSGLAGSYEQYF.

The gene calls are TRBV6-5 and TRBJ1-2; the D gene is possibly TRBD1 (5 bases). CDR1 and CDR2 (germline): MNHEY, SVGAGI. V lost 6 bases, J lost 8 bases, and 13 bases lay in between. This CDR3 has 12 residues. CDR3 nucleotide sequence: TGTGCCAGCAGCCAACAATCAGGGGGCTACACCTTC. Amino acids: CASSQQSGGYTF.

This chain joins TRBV10-3 and TRBJ2-3, with a tentative D call TRBD2 (5 bases). The CDR3 is 15 residues long. Germline CDR1 and CDR2: ENHRY and SYGVKD. Trimming shortened V by 10 bases and J by 4 bases, and 21 bases separated the two germline ends. The CDR3, as DNA: TGTGCCAGCAACCTCGGACTCCTAGTATCAGATACGCAGTATTTT. Its translation: CASNLGLLVSDTQYF.

This chain uses TRBV5-1 with TRBJ1-2, with 10 positions matching TRBD1. Germline V gene lookup returns CDR1 SGHRS and CDR2 YFSETQ. With 0 bases clipped from V and 8 bases from J, the junction kept 10 bases outside the gene matches. This CDR3 contains 16 residues. The CDR3 loop is CASSLGQGAPAEGYTF. The CDR3 DNA follows: TGCGCCAGCAGCTTGGGACAGGGGGCACCTGCGGAGGGCTACACCTTC.

This clone was picked up one time. The rearrangement links TRBV27 to TRBJ2-4; D remains unclear. The V and J ends lost 8 bases and 7 bases respectively, with 9 bases between them. This CDR3 spans 11 amino acids. Per the germline V gene, CDR1 is MNHEY and CDR2 is SMNVEV (reference sequence). CDR3 nucleotide sequence: TGTGCCAGCGCCTTCGCGAACATTCAGTACTTC. It codes for CASAFANIQYF.

This clone appeared a single time. The chain employs TRBV6-1 and TRBJ2-1; D is unclear. The CDR3 spans 14 residues. Per germline, CDR1 MNHNS and CDR2 SASEGT. V lost 2 bases and J lost 3, with 8 bases in between. Written as DNA, the CDR3 is TGTGCCAGCAGTGAATCTTCTATCTACAATGAGCAGTTCTTC. Its translation is CASSESSIYNEQFF.